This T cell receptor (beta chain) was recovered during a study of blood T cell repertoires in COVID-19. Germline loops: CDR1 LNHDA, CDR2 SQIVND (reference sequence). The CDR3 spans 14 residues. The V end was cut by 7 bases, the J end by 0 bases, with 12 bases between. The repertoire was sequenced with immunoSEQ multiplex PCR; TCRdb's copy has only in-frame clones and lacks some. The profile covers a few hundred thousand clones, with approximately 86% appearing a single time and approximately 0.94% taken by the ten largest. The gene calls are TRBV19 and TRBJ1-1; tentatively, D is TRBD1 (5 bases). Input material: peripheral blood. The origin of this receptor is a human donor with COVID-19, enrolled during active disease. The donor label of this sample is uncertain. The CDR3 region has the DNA TGTGCCAGTACCTCGGTAGGGGTGAACACTGAAGCTTTCTTT. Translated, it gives CASTSVGVNTEAFF.